Described below is a single T cell receptor (beta chain) sequence and its context. Its matching antigen is unknown. This sample was included in a study of shared clonotypes between healthy human individuals. Study background: Per donor, three plates held CD4 naive cells, three held CD4 memory, two held CD8 naive and one held CD8 memory.

Study-level results: Relative to their counterparts shared across all four donors, non-shared clonotypes exhibited diminished generation probabilities.

Per germline, CDR1 LNHDA and CDR2 SQIVND (reference sequence). This CDR3 is 13 amino acids long. Trimming removed 4 bases from V and 1 base from J, with 6 bases in between. The DNA input per sorted-subset replicate PCR was about 220 ng, corresponding to tens of thousands of T cell genomes. TCRdb's copy holds only in-frame clones and misses some; the assay was immunoSEQ multiplex PCR. The data contain millions of clones, roughly 94% of them singletons. Among the donors, all were Caucasian adults who lived in Nashville, Tennessee. Material: naive CD4+ T cells sorted from blood. Subset described: CD45RA+ positively selected. J is TRBJ2-3 and V is TRBV19; D is ambiguous. This TCR derives from a man between 18 and 35 years old in good health. The CDR3 coding sequence is TGTGCCAGTAGTAGACTCCGCACAGATACGCAGTATTTT. Protein sequence: CASSRLRTDTQYF.